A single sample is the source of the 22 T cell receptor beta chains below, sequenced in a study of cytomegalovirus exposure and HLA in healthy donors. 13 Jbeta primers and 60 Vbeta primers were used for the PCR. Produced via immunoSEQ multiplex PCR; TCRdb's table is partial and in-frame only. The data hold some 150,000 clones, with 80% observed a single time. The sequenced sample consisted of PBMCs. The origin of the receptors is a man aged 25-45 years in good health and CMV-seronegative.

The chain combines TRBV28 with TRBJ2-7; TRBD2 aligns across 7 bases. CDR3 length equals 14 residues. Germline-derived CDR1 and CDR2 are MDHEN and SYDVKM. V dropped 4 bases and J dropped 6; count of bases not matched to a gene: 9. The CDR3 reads CASSSPGLPSEQYF. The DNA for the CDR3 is TGTGCCAGCAGTTCCCCGGGACTACCTTCCGAGCAGTACTTC.

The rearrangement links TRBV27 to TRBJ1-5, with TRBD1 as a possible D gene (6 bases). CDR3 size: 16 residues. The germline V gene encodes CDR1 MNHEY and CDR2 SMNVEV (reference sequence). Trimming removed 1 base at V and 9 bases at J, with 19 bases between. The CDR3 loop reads CASSLFGGGADRPQHF. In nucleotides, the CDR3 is TGTGCCAGCAGTTTATTCGGAGGGGGGGCAGATCGGCCCCAGCATTTT.

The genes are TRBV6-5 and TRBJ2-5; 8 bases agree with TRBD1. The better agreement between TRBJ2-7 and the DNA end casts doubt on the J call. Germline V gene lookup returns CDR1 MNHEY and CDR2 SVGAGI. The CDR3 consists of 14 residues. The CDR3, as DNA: TGTGCCAGCATTGGGGCAGGGGGCCGGTACGAGCAGTACTTC. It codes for CASIGAGGRYEQYF.

DNA for the CDR3: TGTGCCAGCAGTGAATTGATAGGGGGCAGTTCGGAGACCCAGTACTTC. It translates to CASSELIGGSSETQYF. The rearrangement joins TRBV25-1 to TRBJ2-5; 7 bases line up with TRBD1. The J segment lost 5 bases and the V segment lost 1 base, leaving 10 bases of the junction unmatched. The CDR3 has 16 residues. CDR1 and CDR2 from the germline V gene are MGHDK and SYGVNS.

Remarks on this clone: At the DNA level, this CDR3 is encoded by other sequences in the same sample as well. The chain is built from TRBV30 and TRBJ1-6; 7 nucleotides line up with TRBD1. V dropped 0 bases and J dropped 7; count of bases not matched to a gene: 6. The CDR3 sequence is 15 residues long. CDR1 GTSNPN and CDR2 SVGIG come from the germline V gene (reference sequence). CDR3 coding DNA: TGTGCCTGGAGTGTGCGCGACAGGGAGAATTCACCCCTCCACTTT. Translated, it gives CAWSVRDRENSPLHF.

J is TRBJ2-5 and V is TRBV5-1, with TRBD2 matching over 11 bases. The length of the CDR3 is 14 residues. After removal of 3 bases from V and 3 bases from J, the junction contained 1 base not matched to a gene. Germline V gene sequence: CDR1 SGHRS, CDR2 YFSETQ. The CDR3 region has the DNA TGCGCCAGCAGCTGGGGACTAGCGGAAGAGACCCAGTACTTC. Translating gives CASSWGLAEETQYF.

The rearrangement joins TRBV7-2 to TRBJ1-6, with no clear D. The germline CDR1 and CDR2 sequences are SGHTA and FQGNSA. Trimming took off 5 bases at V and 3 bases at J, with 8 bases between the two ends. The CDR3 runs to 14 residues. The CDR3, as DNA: TGTGCCAGCAGCGTCCCGGGCTATAATTCACCCCTCCACTTT. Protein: CASSVPGYNSPLHF.

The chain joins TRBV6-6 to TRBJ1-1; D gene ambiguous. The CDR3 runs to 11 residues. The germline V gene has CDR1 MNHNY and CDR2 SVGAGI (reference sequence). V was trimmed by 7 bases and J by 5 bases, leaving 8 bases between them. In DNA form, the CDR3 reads TGTGCCAGCACCTCAGGAACTGAAGCTTTCTTT. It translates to CASTSGTEAFF.

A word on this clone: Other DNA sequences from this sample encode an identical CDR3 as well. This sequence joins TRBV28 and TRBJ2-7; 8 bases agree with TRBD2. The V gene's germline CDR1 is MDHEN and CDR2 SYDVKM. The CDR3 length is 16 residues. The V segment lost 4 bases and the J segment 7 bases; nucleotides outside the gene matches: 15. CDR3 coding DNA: TGTGCCAGCAGTTCACCCGCGGGGGGTCGGGGGTGGGAGCAGTACTTC. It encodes CASSSPAGGRGWEQYF.

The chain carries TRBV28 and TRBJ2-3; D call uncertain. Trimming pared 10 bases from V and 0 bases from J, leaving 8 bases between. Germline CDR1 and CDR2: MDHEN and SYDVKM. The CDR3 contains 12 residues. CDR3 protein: CATHTSTDTQYF. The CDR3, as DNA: TGTGCCACCCATACTAGCACAGATACGCAGTATTTT.

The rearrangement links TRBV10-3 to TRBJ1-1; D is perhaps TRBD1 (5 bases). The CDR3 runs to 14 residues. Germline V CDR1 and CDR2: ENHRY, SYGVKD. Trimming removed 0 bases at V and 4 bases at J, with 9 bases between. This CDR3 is CAISESSRVTEAFF. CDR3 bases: TGTGCCATCAGTGAGTCGAGCAGGGTCACTGAAGCTTTCTTT.

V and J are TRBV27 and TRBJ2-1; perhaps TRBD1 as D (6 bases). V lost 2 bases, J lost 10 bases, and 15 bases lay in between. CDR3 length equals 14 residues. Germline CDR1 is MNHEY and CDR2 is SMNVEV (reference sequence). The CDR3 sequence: CASSLNFDGGEQFF. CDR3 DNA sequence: TGTGCCAGCAGTTTAAACTTTGATGGGGGCGAGCAGTTCTTC.

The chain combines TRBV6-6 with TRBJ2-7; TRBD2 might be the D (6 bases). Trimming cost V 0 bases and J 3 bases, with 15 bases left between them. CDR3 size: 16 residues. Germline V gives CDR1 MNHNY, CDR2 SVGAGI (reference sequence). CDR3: CASSYSLGGTGYEQYF. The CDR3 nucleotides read TGTGCCAGCAGTTACTCTCTCGGTGGGACTGGCTACGAGCAGTACTTC.

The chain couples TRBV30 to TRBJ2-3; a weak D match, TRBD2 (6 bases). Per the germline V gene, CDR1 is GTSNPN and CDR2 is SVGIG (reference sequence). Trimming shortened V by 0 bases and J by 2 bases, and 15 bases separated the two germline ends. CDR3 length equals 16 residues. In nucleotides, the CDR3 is TGTGCCTGGAGTGTCGCTGACGGGGGTTTCACAGATACGCAGTATTTT. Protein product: CAWSVADGGFTDTQYF.

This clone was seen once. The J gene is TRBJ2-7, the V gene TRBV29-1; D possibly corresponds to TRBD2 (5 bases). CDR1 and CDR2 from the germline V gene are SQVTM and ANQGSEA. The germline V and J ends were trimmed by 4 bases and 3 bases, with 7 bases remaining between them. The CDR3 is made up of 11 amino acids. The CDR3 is CSVATSYEQYF. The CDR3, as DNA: TGCAGCGTTGCCACTAGCTACGAGCAGTACTTC.

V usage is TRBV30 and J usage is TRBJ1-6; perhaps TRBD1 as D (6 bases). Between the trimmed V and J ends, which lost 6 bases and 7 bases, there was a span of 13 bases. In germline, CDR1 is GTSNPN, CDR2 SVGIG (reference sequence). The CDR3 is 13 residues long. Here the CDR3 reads CACGPGDNSPLHF. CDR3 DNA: TGTGCCTGCGGTCCAGGGGACAATTCACCCCTCCACTTT. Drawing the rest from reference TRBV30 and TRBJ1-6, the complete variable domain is SQTIHQWPATLVQPVGSPLSLECTVEGTSNPNLYWYRQAAGRGLQLLFYSVGIGQISSEVPQNLSASRPQDRQFILSSKKLLLSDSGFYLCACGPGDNSPLHFGNGTRLTVT.

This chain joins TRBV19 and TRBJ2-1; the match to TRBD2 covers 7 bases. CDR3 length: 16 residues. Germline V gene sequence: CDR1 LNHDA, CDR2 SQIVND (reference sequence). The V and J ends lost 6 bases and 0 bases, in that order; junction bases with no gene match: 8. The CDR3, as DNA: TGTGCCAGTAGCCAACTGGGGAGGGGCTCCTACAATGAGCAGTTCTTC. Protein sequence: CASSQLGRGSYNEQFF.

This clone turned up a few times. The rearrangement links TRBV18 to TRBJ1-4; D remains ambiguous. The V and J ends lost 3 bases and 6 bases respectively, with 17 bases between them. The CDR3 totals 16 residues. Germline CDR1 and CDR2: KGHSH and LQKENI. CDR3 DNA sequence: TGTGCCAGCTCACCCTATGAATTTGGGCCTGATGAAAAACTGTTTTTT. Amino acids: CASSPYEFGPDEKLFF.

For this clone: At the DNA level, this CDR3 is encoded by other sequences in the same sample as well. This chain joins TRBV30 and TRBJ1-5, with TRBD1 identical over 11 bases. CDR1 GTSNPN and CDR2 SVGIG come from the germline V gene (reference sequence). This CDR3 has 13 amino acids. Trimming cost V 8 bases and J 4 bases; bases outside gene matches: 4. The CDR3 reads CATGQGANQPQHF. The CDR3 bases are TGTGCCACTGGACAGGGGGCAAATCAGCCCCAGCATTTT. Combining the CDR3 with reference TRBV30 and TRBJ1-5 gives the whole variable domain SQTIHQWPATLVQPVGSPLSLECTVEGTSNPNLYWYRQAAGRGLQLLFYSVGIGQISSEVPQNLSASRPQDRQFILSSKKLLLSDSGFYLCATGQGANQPQHFGDGTRLSIL.

The CDR3: CASSSVLGGSGELFF. CDR3 bases: TGTGCCAGCAGCTCAGTATTAGGGGGATCCGGGGAGCTGTTTTTT. This chain joins TRBV7-3 and TRBJ2-2; tentative D call: TRBD1 (6 bases). V lost 4 bases and J lost 6, with 15 bases in between. This CDR3 region has 15 residues. From germline, CDR1 is SGHTA and CDR2 FQGTGA.

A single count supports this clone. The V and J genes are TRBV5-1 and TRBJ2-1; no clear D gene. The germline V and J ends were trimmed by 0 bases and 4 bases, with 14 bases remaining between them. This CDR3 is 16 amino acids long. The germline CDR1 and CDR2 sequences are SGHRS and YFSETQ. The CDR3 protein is CASSLEVQTYYNEQFF. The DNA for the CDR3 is TGCGCCAGCAGCTTGGAGGTACAGACATATTACAATGAGCAGTTCTTC.

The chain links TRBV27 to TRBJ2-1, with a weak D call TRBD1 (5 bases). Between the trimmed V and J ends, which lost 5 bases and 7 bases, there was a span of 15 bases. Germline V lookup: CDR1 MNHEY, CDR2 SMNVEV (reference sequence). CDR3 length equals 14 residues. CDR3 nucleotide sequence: TGTGCCAGCAGTCCACCCCAGGGAAGGAATGAGCAGTTCTTC. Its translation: CASSPPQGRNEQFF.